What follows is one T cell receptor (beta chain) and its context. This sample is drawn from a study of blood T cell repertoires in COVID-19. The wider study: There were acute and convalescent COVID-19 samples, and they came from the United States, Italy and Spain. Sample material is recorded as cDNA or gDNA derived from T cells, B-cell-depleted T cells, or PBMCs.

In the original analysis: By means of reference gene primer amplification, nucleated cell counts were estimated. Sequenced by immunoSEQ multiplex PCR; TCRdb stores in-frame clones only, minus some. D and trimming come from the DNA, and the V and J calls and clone size come from that table. The sample holds fewer than 110,000 clones; approximately 90% are singletons and the top ten take under 7%. The CDR3 loop spans 14 amino acids. Germline lookup yields CDR1 MNHEY and CDR2 SVGAGI. The ends lost 6 bases at V and 1 base at J; junction bases unmatched: 3. The chain recombines TRBV6-5 with TRBJ2-5; 9 positions agree with TRBD1. What was sequenced was peripheral blood. The receptor was derived from a man between 50 and 59 years old with active or convalescent COVID-19. The CDR3 bases are TGTGCCAGCAGCCGGACAGGGGTCCAAGAGACCCAGTACTTC. Its translation is CASSRTGVQETQYF.